This T cell receptor (beta chain) was recovered during a study of T cells in Graves' hyperthyroidism and ophthalmopathy. Amplified TCR beta CDR3 regions derived from RNA transcripts. HTBI primers were the set used in a first-round RT-PCR of the TCR CDR3. TCRdb called the multiplex PCR reads again in MiXCR, with one record for every CDR3 protein. Among some 620,000 distinct CDR3 sequences listed, around 15% were seen once. With regard to this clonotype: Its specificity is not known.

It was considered stable Graves' hyperthyroidism when ophthalmopathy did not progress within 18 months. Study-wide findings and caveats: Blood also held most thyroid clonotypes expanded beyond 0.001. It was a median approximately 6.9 months before onset that the model predicted ophthalmopathy.

Sequenced material: blood. The sequence was collected from a woman younger than 45 with Graves' hyperthyroidism.

The CDR3 sequence: CASSSGQPISYEQYF. As DNA, the CDR3 is TGTGCCAGCAGTTCGGGACAGCCGATCTCCTACGAGCAGTACTTC. This sequence joins TRBV28 and TRBJ2-7; 7 positions agree with TRBD1. Looked up from germline, CDR1 is MDHEN and CDR2 is SYDVKM. The CDR3 loop spans 15 amino acids. After removal of 4 bases from V and 0 bases from J, the junction contained 6 bases not matched to a gene. The full variable domain, rest sourced from reference TRBV28 and TRBJ2-7, is DVKVTQSSRYLVKRTGEKVFLECVQDMDHENMFWYRQDPGLGLRLIYFSYDVKMKEKGDIPEGYSVSREKKERFSLILESASTNQTSMYLCASSSGQPISYEQYFGPGTRLTVT.